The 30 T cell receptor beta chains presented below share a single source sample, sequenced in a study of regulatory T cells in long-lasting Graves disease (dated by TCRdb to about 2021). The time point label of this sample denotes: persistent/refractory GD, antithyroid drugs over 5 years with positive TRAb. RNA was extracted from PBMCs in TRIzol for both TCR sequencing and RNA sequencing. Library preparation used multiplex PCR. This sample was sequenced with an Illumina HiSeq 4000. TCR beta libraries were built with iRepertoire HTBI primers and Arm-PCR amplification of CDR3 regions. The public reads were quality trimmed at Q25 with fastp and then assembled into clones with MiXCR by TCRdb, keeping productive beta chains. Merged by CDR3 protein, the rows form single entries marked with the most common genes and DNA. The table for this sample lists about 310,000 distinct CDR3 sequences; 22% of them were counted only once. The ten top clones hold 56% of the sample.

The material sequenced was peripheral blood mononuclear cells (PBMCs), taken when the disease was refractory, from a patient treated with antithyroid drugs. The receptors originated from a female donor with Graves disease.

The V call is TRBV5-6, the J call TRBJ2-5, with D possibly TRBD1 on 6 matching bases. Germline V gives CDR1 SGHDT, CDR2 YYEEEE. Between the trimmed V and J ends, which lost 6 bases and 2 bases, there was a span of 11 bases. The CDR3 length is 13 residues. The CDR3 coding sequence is TGTGCCAGCATCCAGGGGTTACAAGAGACCCAGTACTTC. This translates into CASIQGLQETQYF. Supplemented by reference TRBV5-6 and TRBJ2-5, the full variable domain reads DAGVTQSPTHLIKTRGQQVTLRCSPKSGHDTVSWYQQALGQGPQFIFQYYEEEERQRGNFPDRFSGHQFPNYSSELNVNALLLGDSALYLCASIQGLQETQYFGPGTRLLVL.

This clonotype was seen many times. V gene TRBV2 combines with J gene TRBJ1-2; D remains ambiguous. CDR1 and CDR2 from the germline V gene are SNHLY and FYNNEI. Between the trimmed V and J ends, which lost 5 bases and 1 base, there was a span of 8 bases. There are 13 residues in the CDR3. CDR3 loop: CASSRGSNYGYTF. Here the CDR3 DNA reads TGTGCCAGCAGTCGTGGAAGTAACTATGGCTACACCTTC.

CDR3 in amino acids: CASSSRGGKSTEAFF. The CDR3 DNA sequence: TGTGCCAGCAGCTCCCGGGGGGGCAAGAGTACTGAAGCTTTCTTT. This chain uses TRBV7-9 with TRBJ1-1, with D perhaps TRBD1 (6 bases). V was clipped by 4 bases and J by 5 bases, with 17 bases between them. Germline CDR1 is SEHNR and CDR2 is FQNEAQ (reference sequence). This CDR3 contains 15 residues.

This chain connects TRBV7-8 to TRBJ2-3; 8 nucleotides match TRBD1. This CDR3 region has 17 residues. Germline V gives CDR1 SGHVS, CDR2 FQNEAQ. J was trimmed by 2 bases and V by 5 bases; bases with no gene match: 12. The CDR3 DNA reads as TGTGCCAGCAGCCCCCGGACAGGGTATACACTCACAGATACGCAGTATTTT. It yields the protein CASSPRTGYTLTDTQYF. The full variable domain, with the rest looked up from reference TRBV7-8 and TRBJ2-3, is GAGVSQSPRYKVAKRGQDVALRCDPISGHVSLFWYQQALGQGPEFLTYFQNEAQLDKSGLPSDRFFAERPEGSVSTLKIQRTQQEDSAVYLCASSPRTGYTLTDTQYFGPGTRLTVL.

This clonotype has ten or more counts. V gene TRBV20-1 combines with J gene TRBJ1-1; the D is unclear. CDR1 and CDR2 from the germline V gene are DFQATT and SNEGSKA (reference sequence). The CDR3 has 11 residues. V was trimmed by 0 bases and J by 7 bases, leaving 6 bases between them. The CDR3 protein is CSARDSIEAFF. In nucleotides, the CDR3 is TGCAGTGCTAGAGATTCTATTGAAGCTTTCTTT.

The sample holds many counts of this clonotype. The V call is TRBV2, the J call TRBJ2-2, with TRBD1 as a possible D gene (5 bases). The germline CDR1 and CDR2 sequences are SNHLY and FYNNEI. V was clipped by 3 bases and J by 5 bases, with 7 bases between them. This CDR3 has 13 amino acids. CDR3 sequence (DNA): TGTGCCAGCAGTGAGTACAGGACCGGGGAGCTGTTTTTT. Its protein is CASSEYRTGELFF. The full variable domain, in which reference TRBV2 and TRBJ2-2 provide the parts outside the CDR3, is EPEVTQTPSHQVTQMGQEVILRCVPISNHLYFYWYRQILGQKVEFLVSFYNNEISEKSEIFDDQFSVERPDGSNFTLKIRSTKLEDSAMYFCASSEYRTGELFFGEGSRLTVL.

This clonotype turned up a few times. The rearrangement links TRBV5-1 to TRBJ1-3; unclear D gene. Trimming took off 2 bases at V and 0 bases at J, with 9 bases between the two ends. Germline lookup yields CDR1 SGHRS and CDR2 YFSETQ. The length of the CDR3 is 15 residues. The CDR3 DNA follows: TGCGCCAGCAGCTTCTCGACGGACTCTGGAAACACCATATATTTT. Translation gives CASSFSTDSGNTIYF.

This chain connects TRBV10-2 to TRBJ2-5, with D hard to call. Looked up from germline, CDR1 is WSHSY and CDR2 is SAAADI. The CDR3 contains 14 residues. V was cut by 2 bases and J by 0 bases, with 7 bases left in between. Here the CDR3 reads CASSENLYQETQYF. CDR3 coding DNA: TGCGCCAGCAGTGAGAACTTGTACCAAGAGACCCAGTACTTC.

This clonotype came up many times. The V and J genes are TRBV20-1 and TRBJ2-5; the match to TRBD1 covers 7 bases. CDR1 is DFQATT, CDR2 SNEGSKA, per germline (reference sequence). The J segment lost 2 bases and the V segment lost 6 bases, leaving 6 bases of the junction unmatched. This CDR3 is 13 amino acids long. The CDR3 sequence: CSALTGDQETQYF. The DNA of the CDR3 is TGCAGTGCCCTAACAGGGGATCAAGAGACCCAGTACTTC.

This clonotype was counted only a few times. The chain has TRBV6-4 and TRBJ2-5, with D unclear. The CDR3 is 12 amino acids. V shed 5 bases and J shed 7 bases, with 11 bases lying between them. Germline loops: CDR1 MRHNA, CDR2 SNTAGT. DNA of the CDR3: TGTGCCAGCAGTTACGAGTGGGGGACCCAGTACTTC. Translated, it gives CASSYEWGTQYF.

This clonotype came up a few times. This chain's CDR3 is CASSLEESSYNEQFF. Here the CDR3 DNA reads TGTGCCAGCAGTTTGGAGGAGAGCTCCTACAATGAGCAGTTCTTC. The chain employs TRBV2 and TRBJ2-1, with a tentative D call TRBD2 (5 bases). The V gene's germline CDR1 is SNHLY and CDR2 FYNNEI. V dropped 5 bases and J dropped 0 bases, with 11 bases sitting between them. CDR3 size: 15 residues.

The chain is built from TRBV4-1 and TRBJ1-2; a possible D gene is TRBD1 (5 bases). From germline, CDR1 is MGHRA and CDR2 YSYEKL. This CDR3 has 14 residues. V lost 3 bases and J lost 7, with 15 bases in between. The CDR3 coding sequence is TGCGCCAGCAGCCAGACAGCCCGTATGACTGGCTACACCTTC. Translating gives CASSQTARMTGYTF.

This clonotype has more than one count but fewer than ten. CDR3 in amino acids: CASSLLAGIQETQYF. CDR3 nucleotides: TGTGCCAGCAGCTTACTAGCGGGGATACAAGAGACCCAGTACTTC. The chain couples TRBV7-9 to TRBJ2-5, with 9 bases identical to TRBD2. Trimming took 2 bases from V and 2 from J; bases not matched to a gene: 3. Germline loops: CDR1 SEHNR, CDR2 FQNEAQ (reference sequence). This CDR3 contains 15 residues.

CDR3 sequence reads: CASSYGQGLSGNTIYF. In DNA form, the CDR3 reads TGTGCCAGCAGTTACGGACAGGGGCTCTCTGGAAACACCATATATTTT. The genes are TRBV6-2 or TRBV6-3 and TRBJ1-3; TRBD1 agrees at 9 bases. The CDR3 sequence is 16 residues long. Trimming at V came to 2 bases and at J to 0 bases, leaving 2 bases not matched to a gene. The germline CDR1 and CDR2 sequences are MNHEY and SVGEGT.

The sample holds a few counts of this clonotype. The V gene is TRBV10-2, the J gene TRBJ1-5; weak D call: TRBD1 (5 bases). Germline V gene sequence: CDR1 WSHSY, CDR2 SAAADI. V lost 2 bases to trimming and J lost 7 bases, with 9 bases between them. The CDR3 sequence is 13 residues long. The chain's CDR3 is CASSEQGRQPQHF. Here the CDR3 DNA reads TGCGCCAGCAGTGAGCAGGGCCGACAGCCCCAGCATTTT.

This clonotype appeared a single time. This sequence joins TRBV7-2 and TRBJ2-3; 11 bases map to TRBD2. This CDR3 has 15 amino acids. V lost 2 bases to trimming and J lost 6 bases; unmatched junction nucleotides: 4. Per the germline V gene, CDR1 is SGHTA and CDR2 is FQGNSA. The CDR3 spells CASSLRLAGQDTQYF. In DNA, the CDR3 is TGTGCCAGCAGCTTACGACTAGCGGGGCAGGATACGCAGTATTTT.

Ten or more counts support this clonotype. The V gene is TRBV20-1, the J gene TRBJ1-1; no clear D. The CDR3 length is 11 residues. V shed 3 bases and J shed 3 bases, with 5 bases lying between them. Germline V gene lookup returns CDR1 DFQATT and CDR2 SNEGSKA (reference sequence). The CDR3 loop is CSASLYTEAFF. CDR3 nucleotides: TGCAGTGCTAGTTTATACACTGAAGCTTTCTTT.

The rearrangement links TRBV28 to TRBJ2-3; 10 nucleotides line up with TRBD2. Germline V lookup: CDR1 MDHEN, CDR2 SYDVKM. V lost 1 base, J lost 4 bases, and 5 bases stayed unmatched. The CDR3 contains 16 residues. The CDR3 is CASSLYPSGSSDTQYF. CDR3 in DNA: TGTGCCAGCAGTTTATATCCTAGCGGGAGTTCAGATACGCAGTATTTT. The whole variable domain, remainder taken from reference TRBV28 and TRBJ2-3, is DVKVTQSSRYLVKRTGEKVFLECVQDMDHENMFWYRQDPGLGLRLIYFSYDVKMKEKGDIPEGYSVSREKKERFSLILESASTNQTSMYLCASSLYPSGSSDTQYFGPGTRLTVL.

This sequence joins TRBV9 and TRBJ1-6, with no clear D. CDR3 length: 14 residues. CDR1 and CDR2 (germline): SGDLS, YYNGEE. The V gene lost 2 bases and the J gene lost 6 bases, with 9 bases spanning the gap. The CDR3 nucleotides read TGTGCCAGCAGCGTTGGACGCGTTAATTCACCCCTCCACTTT. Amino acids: CASSVGRVNSPLHF.

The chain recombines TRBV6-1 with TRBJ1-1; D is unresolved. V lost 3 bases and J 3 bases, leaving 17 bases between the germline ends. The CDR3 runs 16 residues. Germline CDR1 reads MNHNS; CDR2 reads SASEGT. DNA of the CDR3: TGTGCCAGCAGTGACGGTAGTTCAAACGGGGACACTGAAGCTTTCTTT. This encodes CASSDGSSNGDTEAFF.

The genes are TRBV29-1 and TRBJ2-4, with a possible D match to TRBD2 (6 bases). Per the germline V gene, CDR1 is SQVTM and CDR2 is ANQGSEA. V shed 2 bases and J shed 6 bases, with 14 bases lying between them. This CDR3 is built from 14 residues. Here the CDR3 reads CSVEFASAINIQYF. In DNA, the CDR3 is TGCAGCGTTGAATTCGCTAGCGCAATAAACATTCAGTACTTC.

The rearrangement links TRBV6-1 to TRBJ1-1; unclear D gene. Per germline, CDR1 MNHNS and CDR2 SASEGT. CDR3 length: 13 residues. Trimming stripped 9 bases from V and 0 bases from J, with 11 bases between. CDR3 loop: CASSKTMNTEAFF. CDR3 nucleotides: TGTGCCAGTAGTAAAACAATGAACACTGAAGCTTTCTTT.

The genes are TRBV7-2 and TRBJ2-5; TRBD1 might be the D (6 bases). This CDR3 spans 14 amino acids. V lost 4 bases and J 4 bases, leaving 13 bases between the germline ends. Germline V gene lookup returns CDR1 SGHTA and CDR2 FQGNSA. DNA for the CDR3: TGTGCCAGCAGCTCGGGACAACCGGGAGAGACCCAGTACTTC. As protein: CASSSGQPGETQYF.

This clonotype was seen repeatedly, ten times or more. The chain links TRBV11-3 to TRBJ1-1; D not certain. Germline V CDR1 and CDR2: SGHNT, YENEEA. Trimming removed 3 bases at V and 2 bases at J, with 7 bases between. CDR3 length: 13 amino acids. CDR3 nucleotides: TGTGCCAGCAGCTTCTCAACTAACACTGAAGCTTTCTTT. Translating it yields CASSFSTNTEAFF.

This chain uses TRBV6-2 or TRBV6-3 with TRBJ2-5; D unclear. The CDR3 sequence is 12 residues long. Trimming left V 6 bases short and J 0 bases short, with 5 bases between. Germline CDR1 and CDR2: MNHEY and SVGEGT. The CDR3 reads CASREHQETQYF. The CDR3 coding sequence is TGTGCCAGCAGAGAGCACCAAGAGACCCAGTACTTC.

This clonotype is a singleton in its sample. The CDR3 nucleotides are TGTGCCAGCAGCCGTTTATTTTTCGGGGGCTCACTCAAAAACCAAGAGACCCAGTACTTC. It codes for CASSRLFFGGSLKNQETQYF. The chain uses TRBV3-2 and TRBJ2-5; no check of the table's D call, TRBD1, against the DNA was made. TRBV3-2 is listed as a pseudogene. The CDR3 consists of 20 residues.

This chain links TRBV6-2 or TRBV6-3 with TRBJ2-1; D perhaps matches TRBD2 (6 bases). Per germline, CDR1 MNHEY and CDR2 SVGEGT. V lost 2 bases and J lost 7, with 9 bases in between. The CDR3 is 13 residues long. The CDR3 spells CASSYPGTNEQFF. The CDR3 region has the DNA TGTGCCAGCAGTTACCCCGGGACTAATGAGCAGTTCTTC.

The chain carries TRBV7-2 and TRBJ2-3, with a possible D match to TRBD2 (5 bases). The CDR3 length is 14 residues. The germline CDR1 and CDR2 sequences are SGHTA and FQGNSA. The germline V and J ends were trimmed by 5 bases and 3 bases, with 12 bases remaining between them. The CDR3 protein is CASSVSWETDTQYF. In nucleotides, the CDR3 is TGTGCCAGCAGCGTCAGTTGGGAGACAGATACGCAGTATTTT.

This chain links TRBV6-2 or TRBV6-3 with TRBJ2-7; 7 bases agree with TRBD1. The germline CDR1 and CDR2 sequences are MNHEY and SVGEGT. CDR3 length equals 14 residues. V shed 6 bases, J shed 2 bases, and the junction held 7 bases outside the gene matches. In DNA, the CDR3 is TGTGCCAGCAGCAGACCCGGGACAGCCTACGAGCAGTACTTC. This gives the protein CASSRPGTAYEQYF.

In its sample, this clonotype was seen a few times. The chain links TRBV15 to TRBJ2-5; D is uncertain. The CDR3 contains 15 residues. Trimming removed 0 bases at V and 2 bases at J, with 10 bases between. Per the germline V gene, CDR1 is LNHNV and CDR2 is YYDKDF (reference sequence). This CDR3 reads CATSREVYEQETQYF. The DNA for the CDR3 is TGTGCCACCAGCAGAGAGGTATACGAGCAAGAGACCCAGTACTTC.